A selection of T cell receptor beta chains follows, all from one sample in a study of shared clonotypes between healthy human individuals. Only in-frame clones appear in the TCRdb table, and some are missing; sequencing was by immunoSEQ multiplex PCR. Among about 330,000 clones listed, about nine tenths were seen once. Sequencing was performed on memory CD8+ T cells sorted from blood. The origin of the receptors is a man aged 18-30 years in good health. Both conserved end residues are part of each CDR3. A D gene is named only where the DNA matches it firmly. A row's size may be missing; if present it is once, few, many or a size class.

V gene: TRBV11-2
clone size: many
D gene: TRBD1
J gene: TRBJ1-1
CDR3 DNA: TGTGCCAGCCAGACAGGGGGGAACACTGAAGCTTTCTTT
CDR3 protein: CASQTGGNTEAFF

V gene: TRBV4-1
clone size: -
D gene: TRBD2
J gene: TRBJ2-3
CDR3 DNA: TGCGCCAGCAGCCACCGAGCGGGGGTCACAGATACGCAGTATTTT
CDR3 protein: CASSHRAGVTDTQYF

V gene: TRBV10-3
clone size: -
D gene: -
J gene: TRBJ2-7
CDR3 DNA: TGTGCCATCAGGGCGGGGGCAACGTACGAGCAGTACTTC
CDR3 protein: CAIRAGATYEQYF

V gene: TRBV7-8
clone size: -
D gene: -
J gene: TRBJ2-2
CDR3 DNA: TGTGCCAGCAGCTTAGCACAAGAGAACACCGGGGAGCTGTTTTTT
CDR3 protein: CASSLAQENTGELFF

V gene: TRBV30
clone size: -
D gene: TRBD2
J gene: TRBJ2-1
CDR3 DNA: TGTGCCTATAGCGGGGGGCCTCTGAATGAGCAGTTCTTC
CDR3 protein: CAYSGGPLNEQFF

V gene: TRBV9
clone size: -
D gene: TRBD2
J gene: TRBJ2-5
CDR3 DNA: TGTGCCAGCAGCGTCGGGACTAGCGAAAGAGAGACCCAGTACTTC
CDR3 protein: CASSVGTSERETQYF

V gene: TRBV5-6
clone size: once
D gene: TRBD1
J gene: TRBJ1-5
CDR3 DNA: TGTGCCAGCAGCTGGGGACAGTCAAATCAGCCCCAGCATTTT
CDR3 protein: CASSWGQSNQPQHF

V gene: TRBV5-1
clone size: -
D gene: -
J gene: TRBJ1-1
CDR3 DNA: TGCGCCAGCACCCTCGGGGGGGTGGGCACTGAAGCTTTCTTT
CDR3 protein: CASTLGGVGTEAFF

V gene: TRBV28
clone size: once
D gene: -
J gene: TRBJ1-2
CDR3 DNA: TGTGCCAGCAGCCCAAGGGTGGCCTATGGCTACACCTTC
CDR3 protein: CASSPRVAYGYTF

V gene: TRBV28
clone size: -
D gene: TRBD1
J gene: TRBJ2-3
CDR3 DNA: TGTGCCAGCAGTCCCGCGACAGGGCTCCTCACAGATACGCAGTATTTT
CDR3 protein: CASSPATGLLTDTQYF

V gene: TRBV14
clone size: -
D gene: -
J gene: TRBJ2-1
CDR3 DNA: TGTGCCAGCAGCCAACCCCGGGGGCAAACCTACAATGAGCAGTTCTTC
CDR3 protein: CASSQPRGQTYNEQFF

V gene: TRBV5-1
clone size: -
D gene: -
J gene: TRBJ1-1
CDR3 DNA: TGCGCCAGCAGCTTGGGCGGGACCGTCGCTTTCTTT
CDR3 protein: CASSLGGTVAFF

V gene: TRBV14
clone size: -
D gene: -
J gene: TRBJ2-1
CDR3 DNA: TGTGCCAGCAGCCAATTTGTCGGGACGGATGAGCAGTTCTTC
CDR3 protein: CASSQFVGTDEQFF

V gene: TRBV9
clone size: -
D gene: TRBD1
J gene: TRBJ1-3
CDR3 DNA: TGTGCCAGCAGCGTAGTCGATCAGGGGGCTGAGGGTGGAAACACCATATATTTT
CDR3 protein: CASSVVDQGAEGGNTIYF

V gene: TRBV19
clone size: -
D gene: -
J gene: TRBJ2-1
CDR3 DNA: TGTGCCAGTAGCGAGGACTGGTACAATGAGCAGTTCTTC
CDR3 protein: CASSEDWYNEQFF

V gene: TRBV9
clone size: -
D gene: -
J gene: TRBJ1-4
CDR3 DNA: TGTGCCAGCAGCGCCGCAGGGAGCACTAATGAAAAACTGTTTTTT
CDR3 protein: CASSAAGSTNEKLFF

V gene: TRBV6-6
clone size: -
D gene: -
J gene: TRBJ2-2
CDR3 DNA: TGTGCCAGCACTATGACCGGGGAGCTGTTTTTT
CDR3 protein: CASTMTGELFF

V gene: TRBV18
clone size: -
D gene: TRBD2
J gene: TRBJ2-7
CDR3 DNA: TGTGCCAGCTCACCACCGAATAGGGGACTAGCGGTGGAGGGATTTATAAACGAGCAGTACTTC
CDR3 protein: CASSPPNRGLAVEGFINEQYF

V gene: TRBV18
clone size: -
D gene: -
J gene: TRBJ1-1
CDR3 DNA: TGTGCCAGCTCATCACAGGGTGACACTGAAGCTTTCTTT
CDR3 protein: CASSSQGDTEAFF

V gene: TRBV13
clone size: -
D gene: TRBD1
J gene: TRBJ2-2
CDR3 DNA: TGTGCCAGCAGCACCTCAGGGGGCTTCACCGGGGAGCTGTTTTTT
CDR3 protein: CASSTSGGFTGELFF

V gene: TRBV4-3
clone size: -
D gene: -
J gene: TRBJ2-2
CDR3 DNA: TGCGCCAGCAGCCAGCGGGACAGCACCGGGGAGCTGTTTTTT
CDR3 protein: CASSQRDSTGELFF

V gene: TRBV5-1
clone size: -
D gene: -
J gene: TRBJ1-2
CDR3 DNA: TGCGCCAGCAGCCCTTATGTGGGTTTATATGGCTACACCTTC
CDR3 protein: CASSPYVGLYGYTF

V gene: TRBV5-4
clone size: -
D gene: TRBD1
J gene: TRBJ1-2
CDR3 DNA: TGTGCCAGCAGCTGGACAGGGGGTTATGGCTACACCTTC
CDR3 protein: CASSWTGGYGYTF

V gene: TRBV7-6
clone size: -
D gene: -
J gene: TRBJ1-4
CDR3 DNA: TGTGCCAGCAGCTTAGGGACATCCCGGGAAAAACTGTTTTTT
CDR3 protein: CASSLGTSREKLFF

V gene: TRBV9
clone size: once
D gene: -
J gene: TRBJ2-3
CDR3 DNA: TGTGCCAGCAGCGTTGGCCTAGATGAGAGCACAGATACGCAGTATTTT
CDR3 protein: CASSVGLDESTDTQYF

V gene: TRBV6-5
clone size: once
D gene: -
J gene: TRBJ1-5
CDR3 DNA: TGTGCCAGCAGTTACTCATCCGGAGATCAGCCCCAGCATTTT
CDR3 protein: CASSYSSGDQPQHF

V gene: TRBV7-9
clone size: once
D gene: TRBD1
J gene: TRBJ2-7
CDR3 DNA: TGTGCCAGCAGCTTAGGACAAAAGGGACAGGCGCGGTCCTACGAGCAGTACTTC
CDR3 protein: CASSLGQKGQARSYEQYF

V gene: TRBV28
clone size: -
D gene: -
J gene: TRBJ2-1
CDR3 DNA: TGTGCCAGCAGTTACTGGACGGAGAGCTCCTACAATGAGCAGTTCTTC
CDR3 protein: CASSYWTESSYNEQFF

V gene: TRBV25-1
clone size: -
D gene: -
J gene: TRBJ2-7
CDR3 DNA: TGTGCCAGCACCCGAGGTGTCTTCTACCAGGAGCAGTACTTC
CDR3 protein: CASTRGVFYQEQYF

V gene: TRBV7-2
clone size: -
D gene: TRBD2
J gene: TRBJ2-2
CDR3 DNA: TGTGCCAGCAGCTTAGAACTAGCGGACCTCACCGGGGAGCTGTTTTTT
CDR3 protein: CASSLELADLTGELFF

V gene: TRBV4-3
clone size: -
D gene: TRBD1
J gene: TRBJ2-1
CDR3 DNA: TGCGCCAGCAGCCAATTATTCTGGGGGACAGGGGCCATCGGTGAGCAGTTCTTC
CDR3 protein: CASSQLFWGTGAIGEQFF

V gene: TRBV27
clone size: once
D gene: TRBD2
J gene: TRBJ2-1
CDR3 DNA: TGTGCCAGCAAACTAGCGGGTATGGCGTACAATGAGCAGTTCTTC
CDR3 protein: CASKLAGMAYNEQFF

V gene: TRBV7-9
clone size: -
D gene: -
J gene: TRBJ1-2
CDR3 DNA: TGTGCCAGCAGCCCGCCAAGGGTAACTAACTATGGCTACACCTTC
CDR3 protein: CASSPPRVTNYGYTF

V gene: TRBV29-1
clone size: -
D gene: -
J gene: TRBJ2-7
CDR3 DNA: TGCAGCGTCGAAGGGGGGAGTGCCTCCTACGAGCAGTACTTC
CDR3 protein: CSVEGGSASYEQYF

V gene: TRBV4-1
clone size: -
D gene: -
J gene: TRBJ2-2
CDR3 DNA: TGCGCCAGCAGCCAAGGGCCGTTGGGGGTCGGGGAGCTGTTTTTT
CDR3 protein: CASSQGPLGVGELFF

V gene: TRBV11-3
clone size: -
D gene: TRBD1
J gene: TRBJ1-5
CDR3 DNA: TGTGCCAGCCCGGGACAGGGATGGAAGTGGGAGATAGAGCCCCAGCATTTT
CDR3 protein: CASPGQGWKWEIEPQHF

V gene: TRBV7-9
clone size: -
D gene: -
J gene: TRBJ2-5
CDR3 DNA: TGTGCCAGCAGCTCCAGTGGGGGGCAGCAAGAGACCCAGTACTTC
CDR3 protein: CASSSSGGQQETQYF